This record looks at one TCR beta chain sequence and its context. What it recognizes is unknown. The CDR3 loop spans 14 amino acids. V shed 0 bases and J shed 6 bases, with 11 bases lying between them. Per germline, CDR1 SGHTA and CDR2 FQGTGA. This sample was included in a study of beta chain features in type 1 diabetes. Isolated RNA was reverse transcribed in full, so expressed TCRB transcripts were sequenced. Naive, central memory and regulatory T cell samples averaged about 3.57 million reads. Libraries were prepared by immunoSEQ multiplex PCR; TCRdb keeps only in-frame clonotypes and omits some of them. Among fewer than 350,000 clones, around 7.3% were seen once, and the ten largest hold about 0.93%. The study, taken as a whole, reports: Among type 1 diabetes patients, VDJ junctions had fewer insertions and more deletions. There was a possibility that cDNA sequencing over-represented cells with high TCR expression.

J is TRBJ2-5 and V is TRBV7-3; tentative D call: TRBD2 (6 bases). The source of this sequence is a woman aged 18-30 years in good health. The material sequenced was central memory CD4+ T cells from blood. The DNA for the CDR3 is TGTGCCAGCAGCTTAACGGGCGGGGACCAGACCCAGTACTTC. It codes for CASSLTGGDQTQYF.